This T cell receptor (beta chain) was obtained from a study of cytomegalovirus exposure and HLA in healthy donors. Findings of the study overall: 16,951 TCR beta sequences were associated with HLA alleles at 0.05 false discovery rate in a later analysis. Later work found most CMV-associated TCR beta chains apparently HLA-restricted.

The study ran its PCR with 60 Vbeta and 13 Jbeta primers. Using immunoSEQ multiplex PCR, the repertoire was profiled, and TCRdb retains in-frame clones only, with some absent. The repertoire includes 60,000 to 80,000 clones, over 60% of them detected once, and under 6% sits in the top ten. With 4 bases clipped from V and 8 bases from J, the junction kept 6 bases outside the gene matches. The CDR3 loop spans 14 amino acids. Germline CDR1 is SGHRS and CDR2 is YFSETQ. Of note for this clone: The antigen is undetermined.

V gene TRBV5-1 combines with J gene TRBJ1-6; TRBD1 matches at 7 bases. The sample consisted of PBMCs. The TCR originated in a woman aged 25 to 39 in good health and CMV-seronegative. CDR3 protein: CASSRSGGDSPLHF. CDR3 nucleotides: TGCGCCAGCAGCCGCTCAGGGGGTGATTCACCCCTCCACTTT.